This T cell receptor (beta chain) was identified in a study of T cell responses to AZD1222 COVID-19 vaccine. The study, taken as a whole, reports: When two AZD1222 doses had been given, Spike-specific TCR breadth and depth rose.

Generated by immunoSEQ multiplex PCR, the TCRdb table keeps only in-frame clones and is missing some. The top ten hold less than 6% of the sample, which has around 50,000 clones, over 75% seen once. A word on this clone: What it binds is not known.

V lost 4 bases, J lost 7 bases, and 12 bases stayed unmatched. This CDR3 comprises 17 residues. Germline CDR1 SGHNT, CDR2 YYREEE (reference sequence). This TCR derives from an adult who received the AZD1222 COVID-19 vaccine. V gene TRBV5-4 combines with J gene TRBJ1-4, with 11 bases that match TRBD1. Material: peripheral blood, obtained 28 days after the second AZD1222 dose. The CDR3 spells CASSPAGQGDWGEKLFF. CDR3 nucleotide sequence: TGTGCCAGCAGCCCCGCGGGACAGGGGGACTGGGGTGAAAAACTGTTTTTT.